Ten or more counts support the clone carrying this T cell receptor beta chain. No antigen is known for it. The source of the sample is a study of early T cells in non-severe SARS-CoV-2 infection. Across the study: Sequencing of unsorted whole blood was done on bulk RNA, leaving chains unpaired.

General study findings and limits: Comparison of clonotypes with VDJdb favored anti-spike CD8 responses while missing private and CD4 specificities.

Individual cDNA molecules carried attached unique molecular identifiers. TCRdb processed the 5' RACE reads anew with MiXCR; each CDR3 protein has one entry. The data contain approximately 32,000 distinct CDR3 sequences, around 6% of them singletons. The TCR originated in an adult who was a healthcare worker with PCR-confirmed SARS-CoV-2 infection or an uninfected control (not recorded which). The material sequenced was whole blood.

The CDR3 is CASGSGGIPYHNEQFF. The CDR3 DNA reads TGCGCCAGCGGATCCGGGGGAATCCCTTACCACAATGAGCAGTTCTTC. The gene calls are TRBV5-1 and TRBJ2-1; D perhaps matches TRBD2 (6 bases). The CDR3 spans 16 residues. Trimming cost V 7 bases and J 5 bases, with 22 bases left between them. CDR1 is SGHRS and CDR2 is YFSETQ in the germline V gene.